This T cell receptor beta chain is drawn from a study of cytomegalovirus exposure and HLA in healthy donors. The study's findings and limits: TCR beta chain V- and J-gene trimming was linked, in a later analysis, to a missense variant in DCLRE1C. CMV serostatus stood as the only immune exposure information on hand. A later analysis by the authors found several of the most significant clusters apparently linked to common viral pathogens.

In the PCR, 60 Vbeta and 13 Jbeta primers were used. The data were produced by immunoSEQ multiplex PCR, yet TCRdb's version contains in-frame clones alone and is incomplete. The sample yields 150,000 or so clones, roughly 70% seen once. Worth noting for this clone: What it binds is unknown.

V lost 8 bases to trimming and J lost 8 bases; unmatched junction nucleotides: 6. The CDR3 consists of 13 residues. Per germline, CDR1 LNHNV and CDR2 YYDKDF (reference sequence). The source of this sequence is a man aged 30 to 45 in good health and CMV-seronegative. The sequencing sample was made of PBMCs. V and J are TRBV15 and TRBJ1-4, with 9 bases fitting TRBD1. As DNA, the CDR3 is TGTGCCACCGTCAGGACAGGGGACGAAAAACTGTTTTTT. Its translation: CATVRTGDEKLFF.